This T cell receptor beta chain stems from a study of T cells in Graves' hyperthyroidism and ophthalmopathy. Researchers took RNA transcripts and amplified the TCR beta CDR3 regions from them. When the TCR CDR3 underwent first-round RT-PCR, the HTBI primer set was used. TCRdb processed the multiplex PCR reads anew with MiXCR; each CDR3 protein has one entry. Of approximately 410,000 distinct CDR3 sequences listed, roughly 13% were seen once; the top ten hold less than 6.5%. Trimming cost V 1 base and J 7 bases; bases outside gene matches: 5. CDR1 and CDR2 from the germline V gene are DFQATT and SNEGSKA (reference sequence). The CDR3 totals 15 residues.

The chain employs TRBV20-1 and TRBJ2-7; 15 positions agree with TRBD2. The receptor's source is a young woman with Graves' hyperthyroidism. Source material: blood. In DNA, the CDR3 is TGCAGTGCTAGAGCCGGGACTAGCGGGAGGTGGGAGCAGTACTTC. This codes for CSARAGTSGRWEQYF.